This T cell receptor (beta chain) was profiled in a study of T-cell memory formation after mild COVID-19. As to this clonotype: Its specificity is unknown.

5'RACE with constant-segment primers built TCRalpha and TCRbeta cDNA libraries with UMIs. A single record per CDR3 protein comes from TCRdb applying MiXCR to the 5' RACE reads. This sample has fewer than 250,000 distinct CDR3 sequences, with under 30% found just once. Study results and limitations: The appearance of some responding clones in pre-infection memory suggested that cross-reactive memory joined. Clones contracting day 15 to 85 were balanced CD4/CD8; later expanders leaned CD4+. Shrinking CD4+ clones were chiefly CM and EM; CD8+ ones were chiefly EMRA.

Germline values: CDR1 SGHRS, CDR2 YFSETQ. CDR3 length equals 16 residues. Trimming stripped 3 bases from V and 12 bases from J, with 24 bases between. The V gene is TRBV5-1, the J gene TRBJ2-2, with D perhaps given as TRBD1 or TRBD2 (5 bases each). This receptor was obtained from an adult woman who had mild COVID-19 (a few samples of this study predate the infection). Cell type and time point are not known. The sample consisted of PBMCs or a T cell subset sorted from them (not recorded which). This CDR3 is CASSSGSTGGYLKLFF. The CDR3 DNA reads as TGCGCCAGCAGCTCTGGGTCGACTGGGGGTTATTTAAAGCTGTTTTTT. Supplemented by reference TRBV5-1 and TRBJ2-2, the full variable domain reads KAGVTQTPRYLIKTRGQQVTLSCSPISGHRSVSWYQQTPGQGLQFLFEYFSETQRNKGNFPGRFSGRQFSNSRSEMNVSTLELGDSALYLCASSSGSTGGYLKLFFGEGSRLTVL.